The 28 T cell receptor beta chains given below trace back to one sample, sequenced in a study of blood T cell repertoires in COVID-19. Profiling relied on immunoSEQ multiplex PCR, and the TCRdb table lists in-frame clones only, not all of them. The top ten clones hold about 6.1% of a sample with 310,000 or so clones, roughly 85% of them seen once. The sequencing input was PBMCs or T cells enriched from blood (not recorded which). These receptors came from a woman aged 40 to 50 who had recovered from COVID-19.

This chain joins TRBV30 and TRBJ1-4; D call uncertain. The CDR3 runs to 12 residues. Per the germline V gene, CDR1 is GTSNPN and CDR2 is SVGIG (reference sequence). Trimming took off 1 base at V and 11 bases at J, with 11 bases between the two ends. CDR3 amino acids: CAWSAPSGKLFF. In nucleotides, the CDR3 is TGTGCCTGGAGTGCTCCCTCGGGGAAACTGTTTTTT.

This chain links TRBV10-3 with TRBJ2-7, with 10 bases that match TRBD1. The V and J ends lost 6 bases and 6 bases, in that order; junction bases with no gene match: 5. The CDR3 consists of 13 residues. CDR1 and CDR2 (germline): ENHRY, SYGVKD. CDR3 residues: CAIRLRDRGEQYF. The CDR3, as DNA: TGTGCCATCAGGCTCCGGGACAGGGGCGAGCAGTACTTC.

J is TRBJ1-4 and V is TRBV28, with D tentatively TRBD1 (6 bases). Trimming removed 2 bases from V and 12 bases from J, with 10 bases in between. Germline CDR1 MDHEN, CDR2 SYDVKM. This CDR3 spans 12 amino acids. In DNA form, the CDR3 reads TGTGCCAGCAGTTTACAGGGACAACAACTGTTTTTT. Residues: CASSLQGQQLFF. Full variable domain (rest looked up from reference TRBV28 and TRBJ1-4): DVKVTQSSRYLVKRTGEKVFLECVQDMDHENMFWYRQDPGLGLRLIYFSYDVKMKEKGDIPEGYSVSREKKERFSLILESASTNQTSMYLCASSLQGQQLFFGSGTQLSVL.

This rearrangement joins TRBV5-1 to TRBJ2-1; TRBD2 matches at 11 bases. The V gene end was trimmed by 3 bases and the J gene end by 3 bases; junction bases not matched to a gene: 8. This CDR3 comprises 17 residues. CDR1 is SGHRS, CDR2 YFSETQ, per germline. The CDR3 loop is CASSSPPGTSGYNEQFF. In DNA, the CDR3 is TGCGCCAGCAGCTCACCCCCCGGGACTAGCGGCTACAATGAGCAGTTCTTC.

The table lists this clone with a count of one. The same CDR3 also results from other DNA sequences found in this sample. The chain combines TRBV29-1 with TRBJ2-7; a weak D match, TRBD1 (5 bases). Germline-derived CDR1 and CDR2 are SQVTM and ANQGSEA. The CDR3 totals 11 residues. Trimming removed 7 bases at V and 2 bases at J, with 9 bases between. CDR3 protein: CSARGPYEQYF. CDR3 nucleotide sequence: TGCAGCGCAAGGGGTCCCTACGAGCAGTACTTC.

This clone was recorded once. The chain joins TRBV6-2 or TRBV6-3 to TRBJ1-5; D perhaps matches TRBD1 (6 bases). With 0 bases removed from V and 3 bases from J, the gap between germline ends came to 18 bases. The CDR3 is 18 amino acids. The V gene's germline CDR1 is MNHEY and CDR2 SVGEGT. Here the CDR3 reads CASSYSGTGHRVNQPQHF. The CDR3 DNA reads TGTGCCAGCAGTTACTCGGGCACAGGGCATAGGGTCAATCAGCCCCAGCATTTT.

The chain carries TRBV5-1 and TRBJ2-7; 9 bases map to TRBD2. The V segment lost 4 bases and the J segment 3 bases; nucleotides outside the gene matches: 2. Germline loops: CDR1 SGHRS, CDR2 YFSETQ. This CDR3 has 13 amino acids. The DNA for the CDR3 is TGCGCCAGCAGCCGGCGGGAGGGCTACGAGCAGTACTTC. This codes for CASSRREGYEQYF.

The CDR3 coding sequence is TGTGCCAGCAGCCAAAGAGTGTCCGGGACAGGGGCCTACGAGCAGTACTTC. This codes for CASSQRVSGTGAYEQYF. V gene TRBV16 combines with J gene TRBJ2-7; 10 nucleotides match TRBD1. Per germline, CDR1 KGHSY and CDR2 FQNENV. The CDR3 is 17 residues long. V dropped 2 bases and J dropped 2; count of bases not matched to a gene: 9.

V gene TRBV6-4 combines with J gene TRBJ2-1; the match to TRBD2 covers 9 bases. The CDR3 loop spans 14 amino acids. Germline loops: CDR1 MRHNA, CDR2 SNTAGT. V shed 2 bases and J 12 bases; nucleotides not matched to a gene: 8. CDR3 coding DNA: TGTGCCAGCAGTGACGTTAGCGGGAGAGGCGGGCAGTTCTTC. This sequence encodes CASSDVSGRGGQFF.

The gene calls are TRBV5-8 and TRBJ2-3; D is unclear. Trimming removed 0 bases at V and 1 base at J, with 12 bases between. The CDR3 runs 16 residues. Germline lookup yields CDR1 SGHTS and CDR2 YDEGEE. CDR3 sequence (DNA): TGTGCCAGCAGCTTGGCCTGGCAGGCCCGCACAGATACGCAGTATTTT. As protein: CASSLAWQARTDTQYF.

The CDR3 is CASSSSAALSYEQYF. Here the CDR3 DNA reads TGTGCCAGCAGTTCATCAGCGGCGCTCTCCTACGAGCAGTACTTC. The chain combines TRBV28 with TRBJ2-7; a weak D match, TRBD2 (5 bases). Germline-derived CDR1 and CDR2 are MDHEN and SYDVKM. V lost 4 bases to trimming and J lost 0 bases, with 13 bases between them. The CDR3 has 15 residues.

DNA for the CDR3: TGTGCCACCAGTGAGAGGGTCTCTATGGCCGATGAGCAGTTCTTC. Translation: CATSERVSMADEQFF. This sequence joins TRBV24-1 and TRBJ2-1; a weak D match, TRBD2 (5 bases). The V end lost 4 bases, the J end lost 8 bases, and 17 bases lay between the germline ends. Germline V gives CDR1 KGHDR, CDR2 SFDVKD. The CDR3 runs to 15 residues.

This rearrangement joins TRBV28 to TRBJ1-1, with a possible D match to TRBD1 (5 bases). CDR1 and CDR2 (germline): MDHEN, SYDVKM. V was trimmed by 6 bases and J by 10 bases, leaving 15 bases between them. This CDR3 contains 12 residues. The CDR3 region is CASSLLWGGAFF. CDR3 DNA: TGTGCCAGCAGCCTTCTTTGGGGGGGAGCTTTCTTT.

The chain uses TRBV7-2 and TRBJ2-5; the match to TRBD1 covers 8 bases. The CDR3 sequence is 15 residues long. After removal of 4 bases from V and 2 bases from J, the junction contained 6 bases not matched to a gene. The germline V gene has CDR1 SGHTA and CDR2 FQGNSA. CDR3 protein: CASSSGQAFQETQYF. In nucleotides, the CDR3 is TGTGCCAGCAGCTCGGGACAGGCATTTCAAGAGACCCAGTACTTC.

The genes are TRBV2 and TRBJ2-3, with D unresolved. Trimming took off 8 bases at V and 2 bases at J, with 5 bases between the two ends. The CDR3 is 11 residues long. Per germline, CDR1 SNHLY and CDR2 FYNNEI. Written as DNA, the CDR3 is TGTGCCAGCTTTAACACAGATACGCAGTATTTT. It translates to CASFNTDTQYF.

The rearrangement joins TRBV3-1 (or the pseudogene TRBV3-2) to TRBJ2-5; 8 nucleotides align to TRBD2. Germline trimming cut 0 bases from V and 9 bases from J; bases unmatched to any gene: 12. The CDR3 is made up of 16 amino acids. Germline V CDR1 and CDR2: LGHDT, YNNKEL (reference sequence). CDR3 DNA sequence: TGTGCCAGCAGCCAAGAGTTTCTAGCGGGCCGGGTGGCCCAGTACTTC. Protein sequence: CASSQEFLAGRVAQYF.

The chain has TRBV5-4 and TRBJ1-2, with D tentatively TRBD1 (5 bases). Germline V gene data show CDR1 as SGHNT and CDR2 as YYREEE (reference sequence). The CDR3 totals 15 residues. V lost 4 bases to trimming and J lost 7 bases, with 20 bases between them. The CDR3 is CASSRILDGRGGYTF. CDR3 nucleotides: TGTGCCAGCAGCCGGATTTTGGACGGGAGGGGTGGCTACACCTTC.

This clone was recorded a few times. J is TRBJ2-7 and V is TRBV4-2; 9 bases fit TRBD2. Unmatched junction bases numbered 7, after V lost 0 bases and J lost 4 bases. From germline, CDR1 is LGHNA and CDR2 YNFKEQ. The CDR3 has 16 residues. The CDR3 reads CASSQDLASGKYEQYF. In DNA, the CDR3 is TGTGCCAGCAGCCAAGATCTGGCTAGCGGGAAATACGAGCAGTACTTC.

A single count supports this clone. This sequence joins TRBV6-1 and TRBJ1-1, with TRBD1 identical over 7 bases. The V segment lost 4 bases and the J segment 0 bases; nucleotides outside the gene matches: 11. CDR3 length equals 17 residues. In germline, CDR1 is MNHNS, CDR2 SASEGT. The CDR3 coding sequence is TGTGCCAGCAGTGTACGGGACAGTACTCCTATGAACACTGAAGCTTTCTTT. Protein sequence: CASSVRDSTPMNTEAFF.

DNA of the CDR3: TGCAGTGCTCTAAAGAAAGAGACCCAGTACTTC. Translating it yields CSALKKETQYF. The chain recombines TRBV20-1 with TRBJ2-5, with D unclear. V dropped 5 bases and J dropped 3 bases, with 7 bases sitting between them. The CDR3 extends over 11 amino acids. Germline CDR1 and CDR2: DFQATT and SNEGSKA (reference sequence).

This chain joins TRBV28 and TRBJ1-6, with 7 bases fitting TRBD1. The CDR3 length is 16 residues. Trimming took 1 base from V and 6 from J; bases not matched to a gene: 6. Germline lookup yields CDR1 MDHEN and CDR2 SYDVKM. This CDR3 is CASSLYPGQSNSPLHF. CDR3 DNA sequence: TGTGCCAGCAGTTTATACCCGGGACAGAGTAATTCACCCCTCCACTTT.

The V call is TRBV28, the J call TRBJ1-5; 8 bases line up with TRBD1. The germline gives CDR1 MDHEN, CDR2 SYDVKM. The length of the CDR3 is 15 residues. J was trimmed by 2 bases and V by 5 bases; bases with no gene match: 5. DNA for the CDR3: TGTGCCAGCAGTCTGGGACAGGTTGGCAATCAGCCCCAGCATTTT. It is translated as CASSLGQVGNQPQHF.

The chain employs TRBV11-2 and TRBJ2-1; a possible D gene is TRBD2 (5 bases). The V and J ends lost 1 base and 15 bases respectively, with 19 bases between them. Germline V gene lookup returns CDR1 SGHAT and CDR2 FQNNGV. CDR3 length: 14 amino acids. In nucleotides, the CDR3 is TGTGCCAGCAGCTTAGCCCGGACTTTGTCCGTCCCGTTCTTC. It translates to CASSLARTLSVPFF.

This rearrangement joins TRBV12-3 or TRBV12-4 to TRBJ1-2; no definite D call. Trimming took 3 bases from V and 4 from J, leaving 9 bases between them. There are 13 residues in the CDR3. CDR3 bases: TGTGCCAGCAGTTTTCGAGGAACCTATGGCTACACCTTC. Its protein is CASSFRGTYGYTF.

The chain couples TRBV7-2 to TRBJ2-3; a weak D match, TRBD2 (6 bases). This CDR3 is built from 15 residues. Deletions cut 5 bases from V and 8 bases from J, with 20 bases between. The germline gives CDR1 SGHTA, CDR2 FQGNSA. The CDR3 bases are TGTGCCAGCAGCCCCGGGACTCGGCCTTTTGTTACGCAGTATTTT. Translated: CASSPGTRPFVTQYF. The full variable domain, with the rest looked up from reference TRBV7-2 and TRBJ2-3, is GAGVSQSPSNKVTEKGKDVELRCDPISGHTALYWYRQSLGQGLEFLIYFQGNSAPDKSGLPSDRFSAERTGGSVSTLTIQRTQQEDSAVYLCASSPGTRPFVTQYFGPGTRLTVL.

This chain joins TRBV6-5 and TRBJ2-1; 12 positions agree with TRBD2. The length of the CDR3 is 15 residues. The germline gives CDR1 MNHEY, CDR2 SVGAGI. J lost 6 bases, V lost 6 bases, and 6 bases had no gene match. The DNA of the CDR3 is TGTGCCAGCAGCGCCGGGACTAGCGGGTCCAATGAGCAGTTCTTC. Translated, it gives CASSAGTSGSNEQFF.

CDR3 sequence: CASSFGRPNQPQHF. CDR3 nucleotides: TGTGCCAGCAGTTTCGGGAGGCCCAATCAGCCCCAGCATTTT. The chain recombines TRBV28 with TRBJ1-5; D is ambiguous. The CDR3 spans 14 residues. Looked up from germline, CDR1 is MDHEN and CDR2 is SYDVKM. The V gene lost 3 bases and the J gene lost 3 bases, with 9 bases spanning the gap.

This clone was found a few times. V is TRBV7-2 and J is TRBJ2-7, with 7 bases aligning to TRBD2. The CDR3 is 15 residues long. V lost 4 bases, J lost 7 bases, and 13 bases stayed unmatched. The germline V gene encodes CDR1 SGHTA and CDR2 FQGNSA. CDR3 coding DNA: TGTGCCAGCAGCTCCACCTGGGAAGCGGGGTATGAGCAGTACTTC. Translation gives CASSSTWEAGYEQYF.